What follows describes a single T cell receptor beta chain. PCR amplification relied on 60 Vbeta primers (plus 13 Jbeta primers). Sequencing used immunoSEQ multiplex PCR; TCRdb keeps in-frame clones, though not all of them. The sample has about 200,000 clones; the top ten hold 0.65% to 0.75%. The data belong to a study of cytomegalovirus exposure and HLA in healthy donors. The source is a boy younger than 18 in good health and CMV-seronegative. The sample was PBMCs.

The DNA for the CDR3 is TGTGCCAGCAGCCATCTGGGAGGCGGTGGCTACACCTTC. This translates into CASSHLGGGGYTF. The chain joins TRBV7-6 to TRBJ1-2, with D unresolved. Germline values: CDR1 SGHVS, CDR2 FNYEAQ. This CDR3 contains 13 residues. V was trimmed by 5 bases and J by 7 bases, leaving 14 bases between them.